Listed here are 18 T cell receptor beta chains from one sample, sequenced in a study of OX40 agonist ivuxolimab in advanced cancers. Some clones are missing from TCRdb's copy, which holds only in-frame ones; the method was immunoSEQ multiplex PCR. The sample shows about 55,000 clones, roughly four fifths of them seen only once. Sequencing was performed on CD4+ or CD8+ T cells sorted from blood, taken in a trial of the OX40 agonist ivuxolimab. These receptor sequences come from an adult with an advanced solid tumor such as melanoma, head and neck, liver or kidney cancer.

The chain links TRBV28 to TRBJ1-2; D call uncertain. In germline, CDR1 is MDHEN, CDR2 SYDVKM. The ends were cut back, 5 bases at V and 6 bases at J, with 13 bases in the middle. The CDR3 contains 13 residues. CDR3 amino acids: CASSMTFRDGYTF. The CDR3 coding sequence is TGTGCCAGCAGTATGACCTTTCGGGATGGCTACACCTTC.

The gene calls are TRBV6-6 and TRBJ2-5; D is ambiguous. Trimming stripped 0 bases from V and 5 bases from J, with 10 bases between. This CDR3 contains 14 residues. Germline CDR1 and CDR2: MNHNY and SVGAGI (reference sequence). CDR3 amino acids: CASSYSSAVETQYF. The CDR3 DNA reads TGTGCCAGCAGTTACTCGTCCGCGGTGGAGACCCAGTACTTC.

The CDR3 nucleotides are TGTGCCAGCAGCCCTCCCGGACTAGGCGTAGACACTGAAGCTTTCTTT. Its protein is CASSPPGLGVDTEAFF. This chain uses TRBV9 with TRBJ1-1; D remains unclear. In germline, CDR1 is SGDLS, CDR2 YYNGEE. CDR3 size: 16 residues. V was pared by 4 bases and J by 3 bases, with 19 bases between.

The CDR3 loop is CASSYRGQSYEQYF. The DNA of the CDR3 is TGTGCCAGCAGCTACAGGGGGCAGTCCTACGAGCAGTACTTC. This chain joins TRBV7-9 and TRBJ2-7, with 9 bases that match TRBD1. CDR1 and CDR2 (germline): SEHNR, FQNEAQ (reference sequence). The ends lost 4 bases at V and 1 base at J; junction bases unmatched: 2. The CDR3 sequence is 14 residues long.

The chain couples TRBV4-1 to TRBJ2-5; weak D call: TRBD2 (5 bases). Per the germline V gene, CDR1 is MGHRA and CDR2 is YSYEKL. Trimming left V 0 bases short and J 1 base short, with 15 bases between. This CDR3 contains 17 residues. The CDR3 DNA follows: TGCGCCAGCAGCCAAGACCCAGTTGCGGGCCCCCAAGAGACCCAGTACTTC. It codes for CASSQDPVAGPQETQYF.

This chain links TRBV6-1 with TRBJ2-1, with TRBD2 as a possible D gene (5 bases). The V gene lost 6 bases and the J gene lost 3 bases, with 6 bases spanning the gap. The germline CDR1 and CDR2 sequences are MNHNS and SASEGT. The CDR3 sequence is 12 residues long. DNA for the CDR3: TGTGCCAGCAGAAGCGGCTACAATGAGCAGTTCTTC. Its protein is CASRSGYNEQFF.

The V gene is TRBV28, the J gene TRBJ2-3; perhaps TRBD2 as D (6 bases). V dropped 8 bases and J dropped 1 base, with 16 bases sitting between them. The germline V gene encodes CDR1 MDHEN and CDR2 SYDVKM. CDR3 size: 15 residues. CDR3 DNA sequence: TGTGCCAGCCAGGAGGGAGCGGAGGGCACAGATACGCAGTATTTT. Translating it yields CASQEGAEGTDTQYF.

This clone was seen a single time. The chain recombines TRBV28 with TRBJ1-2; the D gene is possibly TRBD1 (6 bases). The germline V gene encodes CDR1 MDHEN and CDR2 SYDVKM. Trimming cost V 6 bases and J 4 bases, with 12 bases left between them. CDR3 length equals 13 residues. The CDR3 reads CASRQTGSYGYTF. In nucleotides, the CDR3 is TGTGCCAGCAGGCAAACAGGGAGCTATGGCTACACCTTC.

The J gene is TRBJ1-6, the V gene TRBV5-4, with D hard to call. The V gene's germline CDR1 is SGHNT and CDR2 YYREEE (reference sequence). Trimming left V 0 bases short and J 12 bases short, with 10 bases between. This CDR3 contains 13 residues. The CDR3 DNA sequence: TGTGCCAGCAGCTTGGATCAGGACGGACCCCTCCACTTT. Amino acid sequence: CASSLDQDGPLHF.

The V gene is TRBV29-1, the J gene TRBJ1-1; D is ambiguous. The CDR3 sequence is 14 residues long. Trimming removed 5 bases at V and 0 bases at J, with 13 bases between. Germline V gene lookup returns CDR1 SQVTM and CDR2 ANQGSEA. The CDR3 bases are TGCAGCGTTATAGACCGGCGGGTGAACACTGAAGCTTTCTTT. Its protein is CSVIDRRVNTEAFF. Looking up the rest from reference TRBV29-1 and TRBJ1-1 gives the full variable domain: SAVISQKPSRDICQRGTSLTIQCQVDSQVTMMFWYRQQPGQSLTLIATANQGSEATYESGFVIDKFPISRPNLTFSTLTVSNMSPEDSSIYLCSVIDRRVNTEAFFGQGTRLTVV.

This chain uses TRBV18 with TRBJ2-7, with a tentative D call TRBD2 (6 bases). Germline-derived CDR1 and CDR2 are KGHSH and LQKENI. V lost 3 bases and J 4 bases, leaving 16 bases between the germline ends. The CDR3 totals 15 residues. The CDR3 DNA is TGTGCCAGCTCACCGGACCCGGGAGCGACGTACGAGCAGTACTTC. Encoded protein: CASSPDPGATYEQYF.

The CDR3 is CASSASGPTTNEKLFF. As DNA, the CDR3 is TGTGCCAGCAGTGCTTCAGGACCTACAACTAATGAAAAACTGTTTTTT. The chain links TRBV28 to TRBJ1-4; D is undetermined. The ends were cut back, 5 bases at V and 0 bases at J, with 13 bases in the middle. From germline, CDR1 is MDHEN and CDR2 SYDVKM. The CDR3 covers 16 residues.

The chain links TRBV10-3 to TRBJ2-1, with D tentatively TRBD1 (5 bases). The germline CDR1 and CDR2 sequences are ENHRY and SYGVKD. V was clipped by 0 bases and J by 2 bases, with 8 bases between them. The CDR3 sequence is 15 residues long. The CDR3 loop is CAISESQGPYNEQFF. The DNA of the CDR3 is TGTGCCATCAGTGAGTCTCAGGGCCCCTACAATGAGCAGTTCTTC.

This chain joins TRBV14 and TRBJ1-2; 7 nucleotides match TRBD1. The CDR3 is 15 residues long. CDR1 is SGHDN and CDR2 is FVKESK in the germline V gene. The V and J ends lost 3 bases and 2 bases, in that order; junction bases with no gene match: 6. The CDR3, as DNA: TGTGCCAGCAGCCAGACAGGGATGGCGAACTATGGCTACACCTTC. Protein sequence: CASSQTGMANYGYTF.

The chain combines TRBV19 with TRBJ2-1, with D possibly TRBD1 on 5 matching bases. Germline-derived CDR1 and CDR2 are LNHDA and SQIVND (reference sequence). The CDR3 has 15 amino acids. Trimming shortened V by 5 bases and J by 2 bases, and 13 bases separated the two germline ends. In nucleotides, the CDR3 is TGTGCCAGTAGTCTCGCAGGGTTAACCTACAATGAGCAGTTCTTC. It yields the protein CASSLAGLTYNEQFF. Based on the CDR3 plus reference TRBV19 and TRBJ2-1, the full variable domain is DGGITQSPKYLFRKEGQNVTLSCEQNLNHDAMYWYRQDPGQGLRLIYYSQIVNDFQKGDIAEGYSVSREKKESFPLTVTSAQKNPTAFYLCASSLAGLTYNEQFFGPGTRLTVL.

This chain joins TRBV18 and TRBJ2-1, with 10 nucleotides matching TRBD2. The CDR3 runs to 14 residues. V was pared by 6 bases and J by 5 bases, with 4 bases of the junction left unmatched. CDR1 and CDR2 from the germline V gene are KGHSH and LQKENI. CDR3 nucleotides: TGTGCCAGCTCCCCTAGCGGGAGAGACAATGAGCAGTTCTTC. Amino acids: CASSPSGRDNEQFF.

The genes are TRBV20-1 and TRBJ2-3; no definite D call. Looked up from germline, CDR1 is DFQATT and CDR2 is SNEGSKA (reference sequence). V lost 4 bases to trimming and J lost 6 bases, with 8 bases between them. The CDR3 runs 11 residues. Here the CDR3 reads CSATIADTQYF. DNA for the CDR3: TGCAGTGCTACGATAGCCGATACGCAGTATTTT.

This rearrangement joins TRBV20-1 to TRBJ1-1; a possible D gene is TRBD1 (5 bases). This CDR3 contains 11 residues. Deletions cut 6 bases from V and 6 bases from J, with 11 bases between. In germline, CDR1 is DFQATT, CDR2 SNEGSKA (reference sequence). The DNA of the CDR3 is TGCAGTGCCGGCCGGGGGGCTGAAGCTTTCTTT. Translating it yields CSAGRGAEAFF.